This TCR beta chain was observed in a study of T-cell reconstitution after alpha-beta-depleted transplantation in children. The study's findings and limits: A year post-transplant, T-cell counts and diversity derived mostly from newly produced T cells. Expanded graft clones numbering several hundred reportedly gave rise to alpha-beta T cells about two months after transplant. Some patients' high day-60 TCRbeta diversity was traced to surviving recipient T cells and thymic progenitors.

Researchers prepared the TCRbeta library using unique molecular identifiers, the study reports. TCRdb fed the PCR reads into MiXCR, producing one record per CDR3 protein. The repertoire holds a few hundred thousand distinct CDR3 sequences, with around 13% as singletons. With regard to this clonotype: Its antigen is not known.

The origin of this receptor is a male patient between 5 and 17 years old who had a stem cell transplant for acute myeloid leukemia, so the T cells may come from the graft donor. The material sequenced was PBMCs, mostly from graft donor cells, taken 360 days after TCRalphabeta/CD19-depleted stem cell transplant.

The CDR3 DNA is TGTGCCAGCCCTCCAAGATCTGGGGGTAACTACGAGCAGTACTTC. It specifies CASPPRSGGNYEQYF. This chain joins TRBV27 and TRBJ2-7; D may be TRBD1 or TRBD2 (5 bases each). Germline-derived CDR1 and CDR2 are MNHEY and SMNVEV (reference sequence). The CDR3 length is 15 residues. The V and J ends lost 8 bases and 3 bases respectively, with 20 bases between them.